One sample yielded the 14 T cell receptor beta chains listed below, sequenced in a study of HIV-infected children after antiretroviral therapy interruption. Unique molecular identifiers were included in an RNA-based 3' RACE TCR library. One entry per CDR3 protein, called by TCRdb with MiXCR from the 3' RACE reads. The sample has around 50,000 distinct CDR3 sequences, more than 3.5% seen once. Indicated treatment: PENTA 11 planned treatment interruption arm or continuous ART arm. Sequenced here: CD45RA+ CD4+ T cells from PBMCs, pooled from several time points, sampled from a donor given antiretroviral therapy, either interrupted or continuous. Subset denoted: naive CD4+ CD45RA+ CD45RO- T cells. The origin of the receptors is a pool of human donors with HIV.

The chain employs TRBV7-2 and TRBJ2-5; D unresolved. CDR1 SGHTA and CDR2 FQGNSA come from the germline V gene. The CDR3 runs to 13 residues. Between the trimmed V and J ends, which lost 2 bases and 5 bases, there was a span of 9 bases. CDR3 sequence reads: CASSLRYTETQYF. CDR3 DNA: TGTGCCAGCAGCTTACGCTACACGGAGACCCAGTACTTC.

This clonotype was detected a few times. The chain is built from TRBV19 and TRBJ2-6; 8 positions agree with TRBD1. Germline V gives CDR1 LNHDA, CDR2 SQIVND (reference sequence). This CDR3 has 19 amino acids. Unmatched junction bases numbered 13, after V lost 5 bases and J lost 1 base. Written as DNA, the CDR3 is TGTGCCAGTAGTCCCTACCGGGACAGGCAAGCGTCTGGGGCCAACGTCCTGACTTTC. Its translation is CASSPYRDRQASGANVLTF.

The rearrangement links TRBV6-5 to TRBJ2-3; 10 bases line up with TRBD1. V was clipped by 5 bases and J by 2 bases; unmatched bases: 10. Germline V gives CDR1 MNHEY, CDR2 SVGAGI. This CDR3 contains 17 residues. CDR3 nucleotide sequence: TGTGCCAGCAGTCGGGGACAGGGGCGTTATTTCACAGATACGCAGTATTTT. This translates into CASSRGQGRYFTDTQYF.

This clonotype occurred many times. The rearrangement links TRBV5-1 to TRBJ1-4, with D possibly matching TRBD1 (5 bases). Germline-derived CDR1 and CDR2 are SGHRS and YFSETQ. Trimming removed 0 bases from V and 0 bases from J, with 18 bases in between. The CDR3 consists of 19 residues. CDR3 loop: CASSLGPGPTLATNEKLFF. CDR3 coding DNA: TGCGCCAGCAGCTTGGGGCCGGGACCTACCCTTGCAACTAATGAAAAACTGTTTTTT.

This clonotype was detected ten times or more. The genes are TRBV4-2 and TRBJ2-5; TRBD2 matches at 7 bases. V dropped 3 bases and J dropped 0; count of bases not matched to a gene: 4. CDR1 is LGHNA and CDR2 is YNFKEQ in the germline V gene. The CDR3 is made up of 15 amino acids. The chain's CDR3 is CASSQGSGYQETQYF. The CDR3 bases are TGTGCCAGCAGCCAGGGTAGCGGGTACCAAGAGACCCAGTACTTC.

By its share, this clonotype is medium-sized. The chain joins TRBV28 to TRBJ2-2; D might be TRBD2 (6 bases). The CDR3 runs 15 residues. Trimming left V 4 bases short and J 1 base short, with 10 bases between. CDR1 and CDR2 from the germline V gene are MDHEN and SYDVKM. CDR3 DNA: TGTGCCAGCAGTTATTGGGGGGTGAACACCGGGGAGCTGTTTTTT. Amino acids: CASSYWGVNTGELFF.

This clonotype has just a few counts. This chain connects TRBV7-8 to TRBJ1-5, with 12 bases lining up with TRBD1. V lost 4 bases and J lost 3; bases outside the gene matches: 4. Per the germline V gene, CDR1 is SGHVS and CDR2 is FQNEAQ. The CDR3 totals 16 residues. The CDR3 DNA reads TGTGCCAGCAGCTCGGGACAGGGGGCTGCCAATCAGCCCCAGCATTTT. Translation gives CASSSGQGAANQPQHF.

This clonotype was recorded a few times. The rearrangement uses TRBV2 and TRBJ2-1, with TRBD2 matching 7 bases. The trim removed 7 bases at V and 7 bases at J, leaving 7 bases unmatched. Germline-derived CDR1 and CDR2 are SNHLY and FYNNEI. The CDR3 runs 13 residues. DNA of the CDR3: TGTGCCAGCATTGGTCTAGCGGATAATGAGCAGTTCTTC. It translates to CASIGLADNEQFF.

In its sample, this clonotype was seen many times. The chain links TRBV7-2 to TRBJ1-1, with D maybe TRBD1 (6 bases). V lost 5 bases and J 0 bases, leaving 10 bases between the germline ends. Germline assignment: CDR1 SGHTA and CDR2 FQGNSA. The CDR3 spans 14 residues. The CDR3 loop reads CASSPTGLNTEAFF. The CDR3 region has the DNA TGTGCCAGCAGCCCGACAGGTTTGAACACTGAAGCTTTCTTT.

The sample holds many counts of this clonotype. The chain is built from TRBV2 and TRBJ1-6, with D unclear. Germline V lookup: CDR1 SNHLY, CDR2 FYNNEI. The CDR3 extends over 15 amino acids. The CDR3 DNA follows: TGTGCTAGCGATATGGGATCGCAGTATAATTCACCCCTCCACTTT. Its translation: CASDMGSQYNSPLHF.

This clonotype was detected many times. This rearrangement joins TRBV19 to TRBJ2-7; maybe TRBD1 (5 bases). Germline CDR1 reads LNHDA; CDR2 reads SQIVND (reference sequence). V lost 6 bases and J 0 bases, leaving 9 bases between the germline ends. CDR3 length equals 13 residues. DNA of the CDR3: TGTGCCAGTAGGAGAGACAGCTCCTACGAGCAGTACTTC. Protein product: CASRRDSSYEQYF.

This clonotype has at least ten counts. This chain links TRBV7-2 with TRBJ1-1; D not certain. CDR3 size: 13 residues. CDR1 SGHTA and CDR2 FQGNSA come from the germline V gene. Between the trimmed V and J ends, which lost 0 bases and 6 bases, there was a span of 8 bases. The CDR3 nucleotides read TGTGCCAGCAGCTTAGCGCGGAGGGCTGAAGCTTTCTTT. Its translation: CASSLARRAEAFF.

This chain joins TRBV2 and TRBJ2-7, with D possibly matching TRBD2 (6 bases). The CDR3 extends over 12 amino acids. The V end was cut by 6 bases, the J end by 2 bases, with 8 bases between. Germline V CDR1 and CDR2: SNHLY, FYNNEI. The CDR3 loop is CASSRETYEQYF. The CDR3 nucleotides are TGTGCCAGCAGCCGGGAGACCTACGAGCAGTACTTC.

This clonotype was observed many times. This rearrangement joins TRBV20-1 to TRBJ2-7; 7 positions agree with TRBD2. The germline V gene encodes CDR1 DFQATT and CDR2 SNEGSKA (reference sequence). The CDR3 is made up of 13 amino acids. V gave up 5 bases and J gave up 2 bases; unmatched junction bases: 6. The CDR3 is CSAGRGLAYEQYF. As DNA, the CDR3 is TGCAGTGCTGGACGCGGACTAGCCTACGAGCAGTACTTC.